These 12 T cell receptor beta chains share one sample of origin, sequenced in a study of OX40 agonist ivuxolimab in advanced cancers. Some clones are missing from TCRdb's copy, which holds only in-frame ones; the method was immunoSEQ multiplex PCR. The data contain about 35,000 clones, around 92% of them singletons. Material: CD4+ or CD8+ T cells sorted from blood, obtained in a trial of the OX40 agonist ivuxolimab. All receptors come from an adult with an advanced solid tumor such as melanoma, head and neck, liver or kidney cancer.

In DNA, the CDR3 is TGTGCCAGCAGCACCACAGAGACAAGGGTCTATGGCTACACCTTC. Translating gives CASSTTETRVYGYTF. V usage is TRBV7-9 and J usage is TRBJ1-2; D not resolved. Germline CDR1 and CDR2: SEHNR and FQNEAQ (reference sequence). V gave up 5 bases and J gave up 4 bases, with 17 bases separating them. This CDR3 has 15 residues.

V is TRBV10-3 and J is TRBJ2-2; D ambiguous. The CDR3 totals 14 residues. The germline V gene has CDR1 ENHRY and CDR2 SYGVKD. The germline V and J ends were trimmed by 3 bases and 4 bases, with 9 bases remaining between them. The CDR3 DNA is TGTGCCATCAGTGAACACGATGTCACCGGGGAGCTGTTTTTT. Translation: CAISEHDVTGELFF.

Here the CDR3 reads CASSSTGVPLHF. CDR3 DNA: TGTGCCAGCAGTTCCACAGGGGTACCCCTCCACTTT. This chain uses TRBV6-5 with TRBJ1-6; the match to TRBD1 covers 7 bases. V dropped 4 bases and J dropped 12; count of bases not matched to a gene: 3. Germline V gene data show CDR1 as MNHEY and CDR2 as SVGAGI. The CDR3 spans 12 residues.

The gene calls are TRBV9 and TRBJ2-1, with D perhaps TRBD1 or TRBD2 (5 bases each). V gave up 4 bases and J gave up 5 bases, with 13 bases separating them. The CDR3 runs to 14 residues. The germline V gene encodes CDR1 SGDLS and CDR2 YYNGEE. The CDR3, as DNA: TGTGCCAGCAGCCCACTAGGGGATCACAATGAGCAGTTCTTC. It is translated as CASSPLGDHNEQFF.

V is TRBV7-9 and J is TRBJ1-3; 9 positions agree with TRBD1. The CDR3 is made up of 17 amino acids. V trimming: 5 bases; J trimming: 4 bases; junction bases outside the gene matches: 12. CDR1 and CDR2 from the germline V gene are SEHNR and FQNEAQ (reference sequence). The CDR3 region has the DNA TGTGCCAGCAGCCCCATAGGCGGGACAGGGATCGGAAACACCATATATTTT. This gives the protein CASSPIGGTGIGNTIYF.

This chain's CDR3 is CASSRGRGDRVGSETQYF. In DNA, the CDR3 is TGTGCCAGCAGCCGCGGACGGGGAGACAGGGTCGGTTCAGAGACCCAGTACTTC. J is TRBJ2-5 and V is TRBV14, with 7 bases that match TRBD1. CDR3 length: 18 amino acids. Trimming removed 4 bases from V and 4 bases from J; junction bases left unmatched: 18. Germline V gene sequence: CDR1 SGHDN, CDR2 FVKESK. The entire variable domain, with the rest obtained from reference TRBV14 and TRBJ2-5, is as follows: EAGVTQFPSHSVIEKGQTVTLRCDPISGHDNLYWYRRVMGKEIKFLLHFVKESKQDESGMPNNRFLAERTGGTYSTLKVQPAELEDSGVYFCASSRGRGDRVGSETQYFGPGTRLLVL.

This clone was counted a single time. The J gene is TRBJ2-1, the V gene TRBV5-1; D perhaps matches TRBD2 (5 bases). Trimming took off 0 bases at V and 0 bases at J, with 10 bases between the two ends. Germline CDR1 reads SGHRS; CDR2 reads YFSETQ. The CDR3 is made up of 16 amino acids. The CDR3 DNA reads as TGCGCCAGCAGCTTGGTGGGCGGAGGCTCCTACAATGAGCAGTTCTTC. It codes for CASSLVGGGSYNEQFF.

In DNA form, the CDR3 reads TGCAGTGCTAGAGTTGCGGGTGAGCAGTTCTTC. Its translation: CSARVAGEQFF. The chain uses TRBV20-1 and TRBJ2-1; tentatively, D is TRBD2 (5 bases). This CDR3 comprises 11 residues. The germline V and J ends were trimmed by 1 base and 9 bases, with 7 bases remaining between them. The V gene's germline CDR1 is DFQATT and CDR2 SNEGSKA (reference sequence).

V and J are TRBV6-6 and TRBJ2-7; D is possibly TRBD2 (6 bases). The CDR3 is 15 amino acids. Germline V gene data show CDR1 as MNHNY and CDR2 as SVGAGI (reference sequence). V shed 4 bases and J shed 4 bases, with 17 bases lying between them. As DNA, the CDR3 is TGTGCCAGCAGTTGGGAGGACGGACCTGGGTACGAGCAGTACTTC. It translates to CASSWEDGPGYEQYF.

This chain connects TRBV28 to TRBJ1-5, with D perhaps TRBD1 (6 bases). The CDR3 length is 21 residues. Trimming cost V 2 bases and J 0 bases, with 26 bases left between them. Germline V lookup: CDR1 MDHEN, CDR2 SYDVKM. Here the CDR3 reads CASSLATDSPGIPHSNQPQHF. The CDR3 DNA is TGTGCCAGCAGTTTAGCCACGGACAGCCCTGGGATCCCTCATAGCAATCAGCCCCAGCATTTT.

V gene TRBV28 combines with J gene TRBJ1-1; D gene ambiguous. V lost 6 bases and J 3 bases, leaving 8 bases between the germline ends. Germline CDR1 and CDR2: MDHEN and SYDVKM. This CDR3 is 12 amino acids long. The CDR3 protein is CASSPWDTEAFF. The CDR3 DNA reads as TGTGCCAGCAGCCCGTGGGACACTGAAGCTTTCTTT.

The V call is TRBV4-1, the J call TRBJ2-3; the match to TRBD2 covers 9 bases. The V segment lost 0 bases and the J segment 4 bases; nucleotides outside the gene matches: 5. CDR3 length: 16 residues. The V gene's germline CDR1 is MGHRA and CDR2 YSYEKL. CDR3 in amino acids: CASSQDGGRAADTQYF. The DNA for the CDR3 is TGCGCCAGCAGCCAAGATGGCGGGAGGGCCGCAGATACGCAGTATTTT.